Described below is a single T cell receptor (beta chain) sequence and its context. These data are taken from a study of blood T cell repertoires in COVID-19. The overall study: Material from acute and convalescent COVID-19 was sourced from the United States, Italy and Spain. PBMCs, B-cell-depleted T cells, or T cells provided the cDNA or gDNA that made up the material.

Original processing notes: Estimates of nucleated cell counts were drawn from the amplification of reference gene primers. Sequenced by immunoSEQ multiplex PCR; TCRdb stores in-frame clones only, minus some. V and J calls and clone size are those listed in that table; D and trimming were worked out from the DNA. The top ten clones hold 0.8% to 1% of a sample with about 110,000 clones, over 70% of them seen once. CDR1 and CDR2 (germline): SGHAT, FQNNGV. The V end was cut by 0 bases, the J end by 0 bases, with 11 bases between. This CDR3 has 16 amino acids. The sequenced material came from peripheral blood. This rearrangement joins TRBV11-2 to TRBJ1-1; D not resolved. The TCR sequence derives from a human donor with acute or convalescent COVID-19. The donor label of this sample is uncertain. CDR3 in amino acids: CASSLDPQKMNTEAFF. CDR3 nucleotide sequence: TGTGCCAGCAGCTTAGATCCGCAGAAGATGAACACTGAAGCTTTCTTT.